This T cell receptor (beta chain) was sequenced during a study of T cells after posttransplantation cyclophosphamide. Findings of the study overall: After PTCy, TRB diversity resembled that of CNI/methotrexate controls. Later blood repertoires were often dominated by clones from the donor CD8+ memory compartment.

The data were produced by immunoSEQ multiplex PCR, yet TCRdb's version contains in-frame clones alone and is incomplete. The table records roughly 8,300 clones, 82% of them present only once. As for this clone: The antigen is undetermined.

Busulfan-fludarabine conditioning, marrow transplant, and cyclophosphamide on days +3 and +4 were administered. The V gene end was trimmed by 2 bases and the J gene end by 6 bases; junction bases not matched to a gene: 1. Per germline, CDR1 SGHRS and CDR2 YFSETQ. This CDR3 has 13 amino acids. The TCR was taken from a female patient aged 40-50 years who received an allogeneic stem cell transplant from a related donor, was CMV-positive, and had no GVHD. Some T cells here may be from the graft donor. The chain recombines TRBV5-1 with TRBJ2-3, with TRBD2 matching 9 bases. Material: CD4+ T cells sorted from blood, obtained about 1,000 days after allogeneic stem cell transplant with posttransplant cyclophosphamide. DNA for the CDR3: TGCGCCAGCAGCTTCGGACTAGCGGATACGCAGTATTTT. Encoded protein: CASSFGLADTQYF.